Listed here are 15 T cell receptor beta chains from one sample, sequenced in a study of blood T cell repertoires in COVID-19. Profiling relied on immunoSEQ multiplex PCR, and the TCRdb table lists in-frame clones only, not all of them. Of fewer than 65,000 clones in the sample, roughly nine tenths were seen once. Sample: peripheral blood. These receptors were collected from a woman aged 55-69 years with active or convalescent COVID-19.

As for this clone: The same CDR3 is also encoded by other DNA sequences in this sample. The chain couples TRBV5-1 to TRBJ2-5, with a weak D call TRBD2 (6 bases). Looked up from germline, CDR1 is SGHRS and CDR2 is YFSETQ. The length of the CDR3 is 13 residues. V lost 3 bases and J 5 bases, leaving 11 bases between the germline ends. The CDR3 sequence: CASSSGVGETQYF. The CDR3 bases are TGCGCCAGCAGCTCGGGAGTCGGGGAGACCCAGTACTTC.

V usage is TRBV3-1 (or the pseudogene TRBV3-2) and J usage is TRBJ1-6; D unclear. The CDR3 sequence is 14 residues long. The germline CDR1 and CDR2 sequences are LGHDT and YNNKEL (reference sequence). Trimming shortened V by 6 bases and J by 7 bases, and 13 bases separated the two germline ends. The CDR3 is CASSRSLPNSPLHF. DNA of the CDR3: TGTGCCAGCAGTCGGAGCCTCCCAAATTCACCCCTCCACTTT.

V usage is TRBV19 and J usage is TRBJ2-3, with D unresolved. From germline, CDR1 is LNHDA and CDR2 SQIVND (reference sequence). Trimming left V 2 bases short and J 0 bases short, with 12 bases between. CDR3 length: 16 amino acids. The CDR3 DNA sequence: TGTGCCAGTAGTATACCCGGCGGTATTAGCACAGATACGCAGTATTTT. Translated, it gives CASSIPGGISTDTQYF.

This sequence joins TRBV4-1 and TRBJ2-1; possibly TRBD1 for D (6 bases). The CDR3 length is 13 residues. Germline V gives CDR1 MGHRA, CDR2 YSYEKL. V dropped 1 base and J dropped 10 bases, with 11 bases sitting between them. The chain's CDR3 is CASSQVNRDEQFF. The CDR3 coding sequence is TGCGCCAGCAGCCAAGTTAACAGGGACGAGCAGTTCTTC.

The rearrangement uses TRBV4-2 and TRBJ1-1, with 9 bases lining up with TRBD1. Per the germline V gene, CDR1 is LGHNA and CDR2 is YNFKEQ. Trimming took 0 bases from V and 4 from J; bases not matched to a gene: 0. The CDR3 loop spans 14 amino acids. The CDR3 protein is CASSQEDRGTEAFF. The CDR3 nucleotides read TGTGCCAGCAGCCAAGAGGACAGGGGCACTGAAGCTTTCTTT.

The chain joins TRBV10-3 to TRBJ2-3; tentative D call: TRBD2 (5 bases). The length of the CDR3 is 13 residues. Trimming cost V 4 bases and J 6 bases, with 11 bases left between them. From germline, CDR1 is ENHRY and CDR2 SYGVKD. This chain's CDR3 is CAISVDSPDTQYF. DNA of the CDR3: TGTGCCATCAGTGTGGACTCCCCGGATACGCAGTATTTT.

The chain links TRBV6-1 to TRBJ2-7, with 9 positions matching TRBD2. The germline V gene has CDR1 MNHNS and CDR2 SASEGT. This CDR3 spans 15 amino acids. V lost 2 bases and J lost 3; bases outside the gene matches: 5. The CDR3 bases are TGTGCCAGCAGTGAACCCGCTAGCGGGAACTACGAGCAGTACTTC. As protein: CASSEPASGNYEQYF.

V is TRBV24-1 and J is TRBJ1-2; D is unclear. In germline, CDR1 is KGHDR, CDR2 SFDVKD. V lost 9 bases to trimming and J lost 0 bases, with 7 bases between them. This CDR3 region has 12 residues. In DNA, the CDR3 is TGTGCCACCGAATCGGCTAACTATGGCTACACCTTC. It codes for CATESANYGYTF.

The CDR3, as DNA: TGTGCCAGCAGTTCCTCCGGGGGGCAATCACCCCTCCACTTT. It encodes CASSSSGGQSPLHF. J is TRBJ1-6 and V is TRBV27; maybe TRBD1 (6 bases). Germline CDR1 is MNHEY and CDR2 is SMNVEV (reference sequence). This CDR3 contains 14 residues. The V gene lost 4 bases and the J gene lost 10 bases, with 14 bases spanning the gap.

This clone was observed a few times. The chain joins TRBV24-1 to TRBJ1-1, with 7 bases that match TRBD1. Germline V gene data show CDR1 as KGHDR and CDR2 as SFDVKD. The CDR3 spans 12 residues. The V and J ends lost 4 bases and 8 bases, in that order; junction bases with no gene match: 3. The CDR3 DNA sequence: TGTGCCACCAGTGAGAAGGACAGGGAAGCTTTCTTT. Residues: CATSEKDREAFF.

For the CDR3, the DNA is TGCGCCAGCAGCATAAGATTAGCGGGAGGTGCCTACAATGAGCAGTTCTTC. This sequence encodes CASSIRLAGGAYNEQFF. The chain carries TRBV5-1 and TRBJ2-1, with TRBD2 matching 10 bases. J lost 2 bases, V lost 4 bases, and 9 bases had no gene match. Germline V gives CDR1 SGHRS, CDR2 YFSETQ. This CDR3 spans 17 amino acids.

The chain carries TRBV19 and TRBJ1-2; possible D gene TRBD1, 5 bases. The CDR3 is 15 residues long. The germline V gene has CDR1 LNHDA and CDR2 SQIVND (reference sequence). V was cut by 11 bases and J by 0 bases, with 19 bases left in between. The CDR3 sequence is CAQSSRQTANYGYTF. As DNA, the CDR3 is TGTGCCCAGTCCTCTCGACAGACTGCTAACTATGGCTACACCTTC.

The gene calls are TRBV7-8 and TRBJ2-7, with TRBD2 as a possible D gene (7 bases). This CDR3 region has 16 residues. Germline V gene data show CDR1 as SGHVS and CDR2 as FQNEAQ. V lost 2 bases and J lost 2, with 16 bases in between. CDR3 region: CASSLRSRGAAYEQYF. CDR3 bases: TGTGCCAGCAGCTTAAGATCTCGGGGGGCGGCCTACGAGCAGTACTTC.

This sequence joins TRBV29-1 and TRBJ2-3; D might be TRBD1 (5 bases). CDR1 is SQVTM and CDR2 is ANQGSEA in the germline V gene. This CDR3 region has 13 residues. V lost 3 bases and J lost 1, with 8 bases in between. As DNA, the CDR3 is TGCAGCGTTGACAGGGTAGGCACAGATACGCAGTATTTT. The encoded protein is CSVDRVGTDTQYF.

This chain joins TRBV19 and TRBJ1-5; no clear D. Trimming took 6 bases from V and 8 from J, leaving 20 bases between them. Germline values: CDR1 LNHDA, CDR2 SQIVND (reference sequence). The CDR3 spans 15 residues. CDR3: CASSNLRAPSEPQHF. In nucleotides, the CDR3 is TGTGCCAGTAGCAATTTGCGAGCCCCCTCGGAGCCCCAGCATTTT.